The next 23 T cell receptor beta chains were all read from a single sample in a study of T cell repertoires in cytomegalovirus infection (dated by TCRdb to the late 2010s). Instrument used: Illumina HiSeq 1500. TCRdb passed the public sequencing reads through fastp at Q25 and MiXCR, retaining productive beta sequences. Each entry is one CDR3 protein sequence, shown with its most common DNA and genes. Within this sample are fewer than 550,000 distinct CDR3 sequences, with more than 25% of them counted one time only. The ten largest clones represent about 13% of the sample. Input material: PBMCs. These receptors came from a human donor in good health (CMV status not recorded). Some clones in this sample may be carry-over from other donors' samples.

This clonotype has just a few counts. V usage is TRBV20-1 and J usage is TRBJ2-4; TRBD2 matches 12 bases. This CDR3 is 17 amino acids long. J gave up 5 bases and V 5 bases, and 13 bases lay outside the gene matches. Germline V gene lookup returns CDR1 DFQATT and CDR2 SNEGSKA (reference sequence). The CDR3 DNA follows: TGCAGTGCTCCTCCTTCTAGCGGGAGGGCCGGGGAAAACATTCAGTACTTC. It yields the protein CSAPPSSGRAGENIQYF.

V gene TRBV29-1 combines with J gene TRBJ2-1, with D uncertain. The V end was cut by 6 bases, the J end by 0 bases, with 12 bases between. CDR3 length: 14 residues. Per the germline V gene, CDR1 is SQVTM and CDR2 is ANQGSEA. CDR3 protein: CSVSEAFSYNEQFF. The CDR3, as DNA: TGCAGCGTCTCCGAGGCCTTCTCCTACAATGAGCAGTTCTTC.

Note on this clonotype: Being one base from a much bigger clone, this may be a read error. This rearrangement joins TRBV6-1 to TRBJ2-6, with unresolved D. Germline lookup yields CDR1 MNHNS and CDR2 SASEGT. V was trimmed by 2 bases and J by 2 bases, leaving 19 bases between them. The CDR3 extends over 19 amino acids. The CDR3 sequence is CASSEKNFNPRTGANVLTF. The CDR3 region has the DNA TGTGCCAGCAGTGAAAAAAACTTTAACCCACGAACTGGGGCCAACGTCCTGACTTTC.

Comment on this clonotype: A read error is possible here, since a much larger clone lies one base away. This CDR3 reads CASSLESSNEKLLF. CDR3 DNA: TGTGCCAGCAGCTTAGAGAGTTCTAATGAAAAACTGTTATTT. The chain employs TRBV7-2 and TRBJ1-4, with D hard to call. There are 14 residues in the CDR3. Looked up from germline, CDR1 is SGHTA and CDR2 is FQGNSA.

This clonotype has a handful of counts. V and J are TRBV20-1 and TRBJ2-2, with D tentatively TRBD2 (5 bases). The CDR3 length is 12 residues. Trimming removed 5 bases at V and 6 bases at J, with 10 bases between. Germline CDR1 reads DFQATT; CDR2 reads SNEGSKA (reference sequence). CDR3 loop: CSAELDAGELFF. As DNA, the CDR3 is TGCAGTGCTGAACTAGACGCCGGGGAGCTGTTTTTT.

This clonotype showed up just a few times. This rearrangement joins TRBV4-3 to TRBJ2-1, with 9 bases matching TRBD1. The CDR3 is 20 residues long. Germline-derived CDR1 and CDR2 are LGHNA and YSLEER. V trimming: 1 base; J trimming: 0 bases; junction bases outside the gene matches: 13. DNA for the CDR3: TGCGCCAGCAGCCAAGGGAGCAACAGGGGGCCGGAAAGCTCCTACAATGAGCAGTTCTTC. Amino acid sequence: CASSQGSNRGPESSYNEQFF.

V gene TRBV3-1 combines with J gene TRBJ2-1; D perhaps matches TRBD2 (6 bases). Germline V gene data show CDR1 as LGHDT and CDR2 as YNNKEL (reference sequence). The CDR3 runs 14 residues. The V end lost 4 bases, the J end lost 8 bases, and 15 bases lay between the germline ends. As DNA, the CDR3 is TGTGCCAGCAGCCCCACGGCGGGAAGCGATGAGCAGTTCTTC. Amino acid sequence: CASSPTAGSDEQFF.

This clonotype was seen a few times. The chain uses TRBV20-1 and TRBJ2-5; 8 bases are shared with TRBD1. CDR1 is DFQATT and CDR2 is SNEGSKA in the germline V gene (reference sequence). The CDR3 spans 14 residues. Trimming removed 3 bases from V and 4 bases from J; junction bases left unmatched: 7. DNA for the CDR3: TGCAGTGCTAGGGACAGGGCCCGTGGAGAGACCCAGTACTTC. Translated, it gives CSARDRARGETQYF.

This clonotype has a handful of counts. The rearrangement uses TRBV12-3 or TRBV12-4 and TRBJ2-3, with D hard to call. The CDR3 runs 15 residues. Trimming shortened V by 1 base and J by 3 bases, and 11 bases separated the two germline ends. CDR3 loop: CASSLEVPYTDTQYF. The CDR3 DNA follows: TGTGCCAGCAGTTTAGAAGTCCCGTATACAGATACGCAGTATTTT.

This clonotype has only a few counts. The chain carries TRBV2 and TRBJ2-5, with 8 bases that match TRBD1. Germline loops: CDR1 SNHLY, CDR2 FYNNEI. The CDR3 length is 16 residues. Trimming cost V 4 bases and J 4 bases; bases outside gene matches: 11. The CDR3 region is CASSVDRERFLETQYF. In DNA, the CDR3 is TGTGCCAGCAGTGTGGACAGGGAGAGATTTTTAGAGACCCAGTACTTC. Full variable domain (rest looked up from reference TRBV2 and TRBJ2-5): EPEVTQTPSHQVTQMGQEVILRCVPISNHLYFYWYRQILGQKVEFLVSFYNNEISEKSEIFDDQFSVERPDGSNFTLKIRSTKLEDSAMYFCASSVDRERFLETQYFGPGTRLLVL.

The CDR3 DNA reads as TGTGCCAGCAGGGGACTAGCGGGAGCCGGAGAGACCCAGTACTTC. Its translation is CASRGLAGAGETQYF. The chain is built from TRBV6-2 or TRBV6-3 and TRBJ2-5, with TRBD2 identical over 14 bases. The CDR3 length is 15 residues. With 6 bases clipped from V and 4 bases from J, the junction kept 4 bases outside the gene matches. Germline V gene sequence: CDR1 MNHEY, CDR2 SVGEGT.

In this sample, this clonotype turned up once. The chain recombines TRBV6-6 with TRBJ1-3, with TRBD1 as a possible D gene (5 bases). The CDR3 covers 15 residues. Trimming removed 0 bases from V and 4 bases from J, with 10 bases in between. Germline values: CDR1 MNHNY, CDR2 SVGAGI (reference sequence). The CDR3 loop reads CASSYSRGKGNTIYF. The CDR3 DNA follows: TGTGCCAGCAGTTACTCGAGGGGTAAAGGAAACACCATATATTTT.

This clonotype has more than one count but fewer than ten. V is TRBV28 and J is TRBJ1-5, with D unresolved. V gave up 4 bases and J gave up 0 bases, with 7 bases separating them. CDR1 MDHEN and CDR2 SYDVKM come from the germline V gene. This CDR3 has 14 amino acids. CDR3 DNA sequence: TGTGCCAGCAGTTCTACAGTTAGCAATCAGCCCCAGCATTTT. Residues: CASSSTVSNQPQHF.

This clonotype appeared many times. The chain has TRBV7-2 and TRBJ1-5, with TRBD1 as a possible D gene (5 bases). This CDR3 region has 13 residues. Germline CDR1 reads SGHTA; CDR2 reads FQGNSA. Trimming removed 7 bases from V and 3 bases from J, with 10 bases in between. CDR3 in amino acids: CASTRQNNQPQHF. CDR3 nucleotide sequence: TGTGCCAGCACCCGACAGAACAATCAGCCCCAGCATTTT.

This clonotype has a handful of counts. This sequence joins TRBV5-8 and TRBJ2-3; perhaps TRBD2 as D (5 bases). CDR1 SGHTS and CDR2 YDEGEE come from the germline V gene. The CDR3 has 16 residues. V was cut by 4 bases and J by 0 bases, with 15 bases left in between. The CDR3 bases are TGTGCCAGCAGCGACATAACTAGAACTAGCACAGATACGCAGTATTTT. Encoded protein: CASSDITRTSTDTQYF.

This clonotype was counted at least ten times. The gene calls are TRBV7-2 and TRBJ2-1; maybe TRBD2 (5 bases). Trimming took 4 bases from V and 5 from J, leaving 15 bases between them. Germline V gene sequence: CDR1 SGHTA, CDR2 FQGNSA. The CDR3 consists of 15 residues. As DNA, the CDR3 is TGTGCCAGCAGCTCCAGCGGTACCGCCAACAATGAGCAGTTCTTC. Residues: CASSSSGTANNEQFF.

This clonotype was recorded many times. The V and J genes are TRBV7-2 and TRBJ1-1; D is uncertain. The V gene's germline CDR1 is SGHTA and CDR2 FQGNSA. This CDR3 region has 13 residues. Trimming took off 5 bases at V and 0 bases at J, with 7 bases between the two ends. As DNA, the CDR3 is TGTGCCAGCAGCACTATCATGAACACTGAAGCTTTCTTT. Translated, it gives CASSTIMNTEAFF.

The chain employs TRBV4-3 and TRBJ2-5; D uncertain. The CDR3 covers 17 residues. The V end lost 2 bases, the J end lost 5 bases, and 21 bases lay between the germline ends. The germline gives CDR1 LGHNA, CDR2 YSLEER. The DNA for the CDR3 is TGCGCCAGCAGCCAACGTCCTCTGTTCGGCCCCCGGGAGACCCAGTACTTC. This translates into CASSQRPLFGPRETQYF.

The rearrangement uses TRBV18 and TRBJ2-7; no reliable D call. The CDR3 is made up of 14 amino acids. CDR1 is KGHSH and CDR2 is LQKENI in the germline V gene. V dropped 0 bases and J dropped 5 bases, with 11 bases sitting between them. CDR3 in amino acids: CASSPPIPPDEQYF. CDR3 bases: TGTGCCAGCTCACCACCTATCCCCCCGGACGAGCAGTACTTC.

The V call is TRBV6-2 or TRBV6-3, the J call TRBJ1-5, with D hard to call. The CDR3 has 14 amino acids. Trimming took 3 bases from V and 4 from J, leaving 10 bases between them. Germline CDR1 and CDR2: MNHEY and SVGEGT. For the CDR3, the DNA is TGTGCCAGCAGTTATGAAACAGTGAATCAGCCCCAGCATTTT. Amino acid sequence: CASSYETVNQPQHF.

The chain recombines TRBV18 with TRBJ1-4, with a possible D match to TRBD1 (6 bases). Trimming left V 2 bases short and J 5 bases short, with 12 bases between. Germline CDR1 is KGHSH and CDR2 is LQKENI. The CDR3 loop spans 15 amino acids. The CDR3 protein is CASSPYRERNEKLFF. Here the CDR3 DNA reads TGTGCCAGCTCACCATACAGGGAAAGGAATGAAAAACTGTTTTTT.

On this clonotype: This may arise from a read error, as a much more abundant clone is one base away. The V gene is TRBV7-9, the J gene TRBJ2-1; the D is unclear. Trimming took off 0 bases at V and 6 bases at J, with 12 bases between the two ends. The length of the CDR3 is 15 residues. Germline assignment: CDR1 SEHNR and CDR2 FQNEAQ (reference sequence). The CDR3 here is CASSLAQRVGNEQFF. CDR3 nucleotide sequence: TGTGCCAGCAGCTTAGCCCAGAGAGTGGGCAATGAGCAGTTCTTC.

This clonotype was picked up a small number of times. The CDR3 spells CASSPTGMSGANVLTF. CDR3 in DNA: TGCGCCAGCAGCCCCACGGGGATGTCTGGGGCCAACGTCCTGACTTTC. The chain recombines TRBV5-1 with TRBJ2-6; tentative D call: TRBD2 (5 bases). Germline CDR1 reads SGHRS; CDR2 reads YFSETQ. The CDR3 extends over 16 amino acids. Trimming shortened V by 4 bases and J by 1 base, and 12 bases separated the two germline ends.